These 25 T cell receptor beta chains originate from one sample sequenced in a study of OX40 agonist ivuxolimab in advanced cancers. Method: immunoSEQ multiplex PCR; TCRdb's copy keeps in-frame clones and lacks some. This table holds fewer than 90,000 clones, 80% to 90% found once. The specimen comprised CD4+ or CD8+ T cells sorted from blood, sampled in a trial of the OX40 agonist ivuxolimab. All receptors come from an adult with an advanced solid tumor such as melanoma, head and neck, liver or kidney cancer.

In DNA form, the CDR3 reads TGCGCCAGCAGCCAAGAGCAGGGGGCCGAGCAGTACTTC. This encodes CASSQEQGAEQYF. The J gene is TRBJ2-7, the V gene TRBV4-1, with 8 bases aligning to TRBD1. Germline V gene data show CDR1 as MGHRA and CDR2 as YSYEKL. V lost 0 bases to trimming and J lost 6 bases; unmatched junction nucleotides: 1. The CDR3 has 13 amino acids.

The chain combines TRBV5-1 with TRBJ2-3, with TRBD1 as a possible D gene (5 bases). Trimming took off 1 base at V and 0 bases at J, with 12 bases between the two ends. The CDR3 is 16 residues long. Germline V gene data show CDR1 as SGHRS and CDR2 as YFSETQ. This chain's CDR3 is CASSLLGAASTDTQYF. In DNA, the CDR3 is TGCGCCAGCAGCTTGTTAGGGGCAGCTAGCACAGATACGCAGTATTTT. Combining the CDR3 with reference TRBV5-1 and TRBJ2-3 gives the whole variable domain KAGVTQTPRYLIKTRGQQVTLSCSPISGHRSVSWYQQTPGQGLQFLFEYFSETQRNKGNFPGRFSGRQFSNSRSEMNVSTLELGDSALYLCASSLLGAASTDTQYFGPGTRLTVL.

The CDR3 reads CASSKGGRRGGLVMWETQYF. The CDR3 DNA is TGTGCCAGCAGCAAGGGAGGGCGGCGGGGGGGCCTTGTTATGTGGGAGACCCAGTACTTC. The rearrangement links TRBV21-1 to TRBJ2-5; TRBD2, the table's D call, was not compared with the DNA. TRBV21-1 represents a pseudogene. The length of the CDR3 is 20 residues.

The V and J genes are TRBV7-7 and TRBJ1-4; no clear D. This CDR3 comprises 15 residues. Germline V gene data show CDR1 as SSHAT and CDR2 as FNYEAQ (reference sequence). V shed 1 base and J shed 7 bases, with 13 bases lying between them. CDR3 DNA: TGTGCCAGCAGCTTAGGAGAAGGGATGGGTGAAAAACTGTTTTTT. This gives the protein CASSLGEGMGEKLFF.

The gene calls are TRBV6-5 and TRBJ2-2, with TRBD1 as a possible D gene (6 bases). CDR3 size: 14 residues. Trimming shortened V by 0 bases and J by 4 bases, and 6 bases separated the two germline ends. Germline values: CDR1 MNHEY, CDR2 SVGAGI. DNA of the CDR3: TGTGCCAGCAGTTACTCGGGGGCCACCGGGGAGCTGTTTTTT. It specifies CASSYSGATGELFF.

This clone appeared once. The rearrangement links TRBV19 to TRBJ1-4; 11 nucleotides agree with TRBD1. Germline-derived CDR1 and CDR2 are LNHDA and SQIVND (reference sequence). CDR3 length: 17 residues. With V trimmed by 3 bases and J by 3 bases, 6 bases remained unmatched. CDR3 amino acids: CASSIRTGGRSNEKLFF. DNA of the CDR3: TGTGCCAGTAGTATCCGGACAGGGGGCCGGTCTAATGAAAAACTGTTTTTT. The full variable domain, rest sourced from reference TRBV19 and TRBJ1-4, is DGGITQSPKYLFRKEGQNVTLSCEQNLNHDAMYWYRQDPGQGLRLIYYSQIVNDFQKGDIAEGYSVSREKKESFPLTVTSAQKNPTAFYLCASSIRTGGRSNEKLFFGSGTQLSVL.

J is TRBJ2-1 and V is TRBV19; TRBD1 agrees at 8 bases. Germline CDR1 is LNHDA and CDR2 is SQIVND (reference sequence). V lost 3 bases, J lost 6 bases, and 4 bases stayed unmatched. The CDR3 runs 14 residues. CDR3 nucleotide sequence: TGTGCCAGTAGTATTGCGACAGGGGCCAATGAGCAGTTCTTC. Translated: CASSIATGANEQFF.

The rearrangement joins TRBV6-5 to TRBJ1-1, with D uncertain. CDR1 is MNHEY and CDR2 is SVGAGI in the germline V gene. Deletions cut 2 bases from V and 3 bases from J, with 7 bases between. This CDR3 region has 13 residues. CDR3 sequence reads: CASSYRTDTEAFF. For the CDR3, the DNA is TGTGCCAGCAGTTACCGTACAGACACTGAAGCTTTCTTT.

V usage is TRBV6-1 and J usage is TRBJ1-5, with D uncertain. Per germline, CDR1 MNHNS and CDR2 SASEGT. This CDR3 contains 15 residues. V lost 4 bases and J lost 0, with 10 bases in between. CDR3 DNA: TGTGCCAGCAGTGGGGCCCCTAATAGCAATCAGCCCCAGCATTTT. This codes for CASSGAPNSNQPQHF.

This rearrangement joins TRBV5-1 to TRBJ2-1; tentatively, D is TRBD2 (6 bases). The V end was cut by 0 bases, the J end by 8 bases, with 12 bases between. Germline CDR1 reads SGHRS; CDR2 reads YFSETQ. The CDR3 has 14 amino acids. CDR3 in DNA: TGCGCCAGCAGCTTGGCTAGCGTGGTCGATGAGCAGTTCTTC. It translates to CASSLASVVDEQFF.

The chain links TRBV7-2 to TRBJ1-2; 7 nucleotides match TRBD1. Germline CDR1 and CDR2: SGHTA and FQGNSA. The CDR3 is 14 amino acids. The V segment lost 5 bases and the J segment 1 base; nucleotides outside the gene matches: 4. The CDR3 spells CASSARQGNYGYTF. For the CDR3, the DNA is TGTGCCAGCAGCGCCCGACAGGGTAACTATGGCTACACCTTC. The whole variable domain, filled in from reference TRBV7-2 and TRBJ1-2, reads GAGVSQSPSNKVTEKGKDVELRCDPISGHTALYWYRQSLGQGLEFLIYFQGNSAPDKSGLPSDRFSAERTGGSVSTLTIQRTQQEDSAVYLCASSARQGNYGYTFGSGTRLTVV.

This clone was detected only a few times. V is TRBV11-2 and J is TRBJ1-4; TRBD1 might be the D (5 bases). Trimming shortened V by 5 bases and J by 0 bases, and 16 bases separated the two germline ends. The CDR3 runs to 17 residues. Germline V gene data show CDR1 as SGHAT and CDR2 as FQNNGV. The CDR3 spells CASSPSGGVATNEKLFF. The CDR3 DNA is TGTGCCAGCAGCCCCTCGGGGGGAGTCGCAACTAATGAAAAACTGTTTTTT.

The chain is built from TRBV28 and TRBJ1-2; D remains ambiguous. V was cut by 7 bases and J by 0 bases, with 21 bases left in between. This CDR3 comprises 17 residues. Germline loops: CDR1 MDHEN, CDR2 SYDVKM. CDR3 nucleotides: TGTGCCAGCACCGACCTCTGGGCCACCACTACTAACTATGGCTACACCTTC. Translated, it gives CASTDLWATTTNYGYTF.

This clone came up once. This chain connects TRBV15 to TRBJ2-2; D may be TRBD1 (6 bases). The CDR3 length is 15 residues. The ends were cut back, 5 bases at V and 1 base at J, with 11 bases in the middle. CDR1 is LNHNV and CDR2 is YYDKDF in the germline V gene (reference sequence). The CDR3: CATSWGRMNTGELFF. The CDR3 DNA reads as TGTGCCACCAGCTGGGGGCGGATGAACACCGGGGAGCTGTTTTTT. Full variable domain (remainder filled in from reference TRBV15 and TRBJ2-2): DAMVIQNPRYQVTQFGKPVTLSCSQTLNHNVMYWYQQKSSQAPKLLFHYYDKDFNNEADTPDNFQSRRPNTSFCFLDIRSPGLGDTAMYLCATSWGRMNTGELFFGEGSRLTVL.

This chain uses TRBV28 with TRBJ2-3; no clear D gene. Trimming removed 6 bases from V and 1 base from J, with 14 bases in between. Germline lookup yields CDR1 MDHEN and CDR2 SYDVKM. The CDR3 covers 15 residues. The CDR3 DNA is TGTGCCAGCAGATTAGCCGTTCCGCGCACAGATACGCAGTATTTT. This translates into CASRLAVPRTDTQYF.

This clone was observed a few times. The genes are TRBV6-6 and TRBJ1-5; no clear D gene. The CDR3 has 13 amino acids. Germline V gene sequence: CDR1 MNHNY, CDR2 SVGAGI (reference sequence). V lost 10 bases, J lost 3 bases, and 13 bases lay in between. The CDR3 sequence is CATGNGPNQPQHF. DNA for the CDR3: TGTGCCACTGGGAATGGGCCCAATCAGCCCCAGCATTTT.

The chain couples TRBV18 to TRBJ2-2; 8 bases fit TRBD1. Unmatched junction bases numbered 4, after V lost 4 bases and J lost 3 bases. The CDR3 extends over 15 amino acids. Germline loops: CDR1 KGHSH, CDR2 LQKENI. The CDR3 protein is CASSLQGADTGELFF. The DNA for the CDR3 is TGTGCCAGCTCACTCCAGGGGGCGGACACCGGGGAGCTGTTTTTT.

This clone is a singleton in its sample. The chain uses TRBV5-6 and TRBJ2-5; no definite D call. Germline V CDR1 and CDR2: SGHDT, YYEEEE. The V end lost 0 bases, the J end lost 5 bases, and 14 bases lay between the germline ends. The CDR3 is made up of 15 amino acids. The CDR3 region is CASSLGVGSGETQYF. CDR3 DNA sequence: TGTGCCAGCAGCTTGGGAGTTGGTAGTGGGGAGACCCAGTACTTC.

The rearrangement joins TRBV13 to TRBJ2-2, with D tentatively TRBD2 (5 bases). The germline V and J ends were trimmed by 2 bases and 6 bases, with 7 bases remaining between them. The CDR3 is 13 amino acids. The germline gives CDR1 PRHDT, CDR2 FYEKMQ (reference sequence). The CDR3 spells CASSLWGAGELFF. DNA for the CDR3: TGTGCCAGCAGCTTATGGGGAGCCGGGGAGCTGTTTTTT.

The chain recombines TRBV2 with TRBJ2-2; D gene ambiguous. V lost 1 base, J lost 4 bases, and 7 bases lay in between. The CDR3 has 14 residues. The germline gives CDR1 SNHLY, CDR2 FYNNEI. Here the CDR3 reads CASSEGWATGELFF. CDR3 DNA sequence: TGTGCCAGCAGTGAAGGATGGGCCACCGGGGAGCTGTTTTTT.

V usage is TRBV4-1 and J usage is TRBJ1-6, with 7 bases fitting TRBD1. V lost 1 base, J lost 2 bases, and 8 bases stayed unmatched. This CDR3 region has 18 residues. Germline values: CDR1 MGHRA, CDR2 YSYEKL. CDR3 amino acids: CASSQGGGQYTYNSPLHF. CDR3 sequence (DNA): TGCGCCAGCAGCCAAGGGGGGGGACAGTACACCTATAATTCACCCCTCCACTTT.

This sequence joins TRBV9 and TRBJ2-7; D gene uncertain. This CDR3 region has 13 residues. The germline gives CDR1 SGDLS, CDR2 YYNGEE. Trimming pared 0 bases from V and 3 bases from J, leaving 7 bases between. The CDR3 loop is CASSVGPGYEQYF. Written as DNA, the CDR3 is TGTGCCAGCAGCGTAGGTCCGGGCTACGAGCAGTACTTC. The entire variable domain, with the rest obtained from reference TRBV9 and TRBJ2-7, is as follows: DSGVTQTPKHLITATGQRVTLRCSPRSGDLSVYWYQQSLDQGLQFLIQYYNGEERAKGNILERFSAQQFPDLHSELNLSSLELGDSALYFCASSVGPGYEQYFGPGTRLTVT.

This chain joins TRBV27 and TRBJ2-3; no reliable D call. The CDR3 sequence is 13 residues long. Trimming left V 5 bases short and J 6 bases short, with 12 bases between. Germline CDR1 reads MNHEY; CDR2 reads SMNVEV (reference sequence). Written as DNA, the CDR3 is TGTGCCAGCAGTCCTACCGTCCGGGATACGCAGTATTTT. It specifies CASSPTVRDTQYF.

The gene calls are TRBV10-3 and TRBJ2-1, with D possibly being TRBD2 (6 bases). The germline CDR1 and CDR2 sequences are ENHRY and SYGVKD. V lost 0 bases, J lost 7 bases, and 16 bases lay in between. The CDR3 is made up of 16 amino acids. The CDR3: CAISESGGGARNEQFF. For the CDR3, the DNA is TGTGCCATCAGTGAGTCGGGTGGAGGGGCCCGAAATGAGCAGTTCTTC.

This chain connects TRBV5-1 to TRBJ2-1; D gene ambiguous. CDR3 size: 15 residues. V lost 2 bases, J lost 3 bases, and 12 bases lay in between. Germline V gene lookup returns CDR1 SGHRS and CDR2 YFSETQ. The CDR3 loop is CASSLRELLYNEQFF. The CDR3 DNA follows: TGCGCCAGCAGCTTACGAGAGCTCCTCTACAATGAGCAGTTCTTC.